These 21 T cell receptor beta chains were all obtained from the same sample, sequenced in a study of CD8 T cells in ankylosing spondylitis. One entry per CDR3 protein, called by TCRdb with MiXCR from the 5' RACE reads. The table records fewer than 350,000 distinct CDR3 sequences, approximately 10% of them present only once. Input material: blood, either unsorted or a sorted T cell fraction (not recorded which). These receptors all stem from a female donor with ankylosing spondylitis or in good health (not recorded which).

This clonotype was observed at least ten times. CDR3 sequence reads: CASSVAGTSGLTGELFF. The CDR3 nucleotides read TGTGCCAGCAGCGTAGCCGGGACTAGCGGCCTCACCGGGGAGCTGTTTTTT. V is TRBV9 and J is TRBJ2-2; TRBD2 agrees at 11 bases. Germline V gene lookup returns CDR1 SGDLS and CDR2 YYNGEE. The CDR3 length is 17 residues. The J segment lost 4 bases and the V segment lost 0 bases, leaving 5 bases of the junction unmatched.

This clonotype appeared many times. The chain's CDR3 is CASGYRGVGSPLHF. CDR3 DNA sequence: TGTGCCAGCGGCTACAGGGGAGTAGGTTCACCCCTCCACTTT. This sequence joins TRBV28 and TRBJ1-6, with 7 positions matching TRBD1. CDR1 is MDHEN and CDR2 is SYDVKM in the germline V gene. V was clipped by 8 bases and J by 9 bases; unmatched bases: 10. The CDR3 loop spans 14 amino acids.

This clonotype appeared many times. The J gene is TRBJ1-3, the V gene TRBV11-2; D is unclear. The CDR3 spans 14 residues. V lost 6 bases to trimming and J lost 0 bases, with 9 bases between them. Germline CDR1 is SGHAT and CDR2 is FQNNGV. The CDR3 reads CASSRTSSGNTIYF. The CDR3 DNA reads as TGTGCCAGCAGTCGTACGAGCTCTGGAAACACCATATATTTT.

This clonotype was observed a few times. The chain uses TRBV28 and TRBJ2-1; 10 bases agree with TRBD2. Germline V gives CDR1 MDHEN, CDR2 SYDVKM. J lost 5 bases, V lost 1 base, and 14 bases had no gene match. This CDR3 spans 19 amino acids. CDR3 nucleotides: TGTGCCAGCAGTTTATTAACCCTACGGACTAGCGGTGGCAACAATGAGCAGTTCTTC. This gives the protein CASSLLTLRTSGGNNEQFF.

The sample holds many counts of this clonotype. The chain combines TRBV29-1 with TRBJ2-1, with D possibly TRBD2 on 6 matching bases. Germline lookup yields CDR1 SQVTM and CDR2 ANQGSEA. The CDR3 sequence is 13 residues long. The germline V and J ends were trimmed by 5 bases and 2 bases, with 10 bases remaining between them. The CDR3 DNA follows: TGCAGCGTTAAACTAGCAGCCTACAATGAGCAGTTCTTC. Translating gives CSVKLAAYNEQFF.

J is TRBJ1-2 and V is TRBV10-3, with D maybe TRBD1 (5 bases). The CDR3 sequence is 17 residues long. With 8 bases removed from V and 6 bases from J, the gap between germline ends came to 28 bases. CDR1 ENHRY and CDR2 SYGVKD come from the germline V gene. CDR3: CAIGGEAGLSAVDGYTF. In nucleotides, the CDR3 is TGTGCCATCGGGGGGGAGGCAGGCCTTTCCGCGGTCGATGGCTACACCTTC.

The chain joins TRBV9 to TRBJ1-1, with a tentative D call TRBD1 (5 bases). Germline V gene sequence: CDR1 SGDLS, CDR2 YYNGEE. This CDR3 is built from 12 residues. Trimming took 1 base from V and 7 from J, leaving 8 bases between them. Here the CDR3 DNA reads TGTGCCAGCAGCGTACAGGGAGATGAAGCTTTCTTT. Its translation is CASSVQGDEAFF.

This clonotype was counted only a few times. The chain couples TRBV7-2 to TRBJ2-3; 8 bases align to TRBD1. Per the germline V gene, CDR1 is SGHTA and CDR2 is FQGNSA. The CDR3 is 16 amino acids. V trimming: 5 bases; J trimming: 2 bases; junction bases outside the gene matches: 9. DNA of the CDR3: TGTGCCAGCAGCCCCCGGACAGGGACATACACAGATACGCAGTATTTT. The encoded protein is CASSPRTGTYTDTQYF.

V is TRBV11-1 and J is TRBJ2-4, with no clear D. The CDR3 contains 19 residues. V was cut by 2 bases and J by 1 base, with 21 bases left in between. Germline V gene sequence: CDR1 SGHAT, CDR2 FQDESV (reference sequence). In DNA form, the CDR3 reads TGTGCCAGCAGCTTAAGTAGGGCACTAACATACTCGGCCAAAAACATTCAGTACTTC. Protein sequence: CASSLSRALTYSAKNIQYF.

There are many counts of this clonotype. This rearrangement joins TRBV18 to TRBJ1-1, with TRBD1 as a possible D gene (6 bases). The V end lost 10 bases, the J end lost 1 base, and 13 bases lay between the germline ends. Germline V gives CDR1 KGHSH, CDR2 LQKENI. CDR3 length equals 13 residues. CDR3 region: CATSRGSNTEAFF. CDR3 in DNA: TGTGCCACCAGTAGGGGGTCGAACACTGAAGCTTTCTTT. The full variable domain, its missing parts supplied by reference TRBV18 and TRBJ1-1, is NAGVMQNPRHLVRRRGQEARLRCSPMKGHSHVYWYRQLPEEGLKFMVYLQKENIIDESGMPKERFSAEFPKEGPSILRIQQVVRGDSAAYFCATSRGSNTEAFFGQGTRLTVV.

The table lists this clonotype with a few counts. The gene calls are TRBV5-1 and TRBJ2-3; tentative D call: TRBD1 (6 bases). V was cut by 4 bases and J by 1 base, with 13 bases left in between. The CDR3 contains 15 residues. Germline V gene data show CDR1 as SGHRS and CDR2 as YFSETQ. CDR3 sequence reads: CASSTTGIGTDTQYF. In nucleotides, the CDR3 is TGCGCCAGCAGCACGACAGGTATCGGCACAGATACGCAGTATTTT.

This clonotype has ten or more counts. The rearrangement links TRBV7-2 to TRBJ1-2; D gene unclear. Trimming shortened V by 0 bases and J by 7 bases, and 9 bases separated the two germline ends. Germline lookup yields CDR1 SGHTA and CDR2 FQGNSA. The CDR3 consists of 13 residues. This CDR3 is CASSLAQALGYTF. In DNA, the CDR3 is TGTGCCAGCAGCTTAGCCCAAGCACTTGGCTACACCTTC.

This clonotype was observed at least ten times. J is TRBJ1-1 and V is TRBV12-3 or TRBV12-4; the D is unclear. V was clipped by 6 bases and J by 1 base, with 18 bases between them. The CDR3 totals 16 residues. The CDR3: CASRNEVAAENTEAFF. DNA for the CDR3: TGTGCCAGCAGAAACGAGGTGGCAGCGGAGAACACTGAAGCTTTCTTT.

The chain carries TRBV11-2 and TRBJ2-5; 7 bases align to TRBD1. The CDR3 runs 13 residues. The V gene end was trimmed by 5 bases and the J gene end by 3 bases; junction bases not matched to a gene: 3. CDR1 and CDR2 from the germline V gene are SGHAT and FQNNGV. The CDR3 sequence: CASSPGGKETQYF. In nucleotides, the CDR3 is TGTGCCAGCAGCCCAGGGGGTAAAGAGACCCAGTACTTC.

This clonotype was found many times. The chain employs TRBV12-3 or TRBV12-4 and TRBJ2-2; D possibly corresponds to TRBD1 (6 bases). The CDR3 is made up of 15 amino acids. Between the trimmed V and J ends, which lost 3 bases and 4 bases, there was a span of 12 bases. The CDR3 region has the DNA TGTGCCAGCAGTTTGACAGGCCAACTCACCGGGGAGCTGTTTTTT. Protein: CASSLTGQLTGELFF.

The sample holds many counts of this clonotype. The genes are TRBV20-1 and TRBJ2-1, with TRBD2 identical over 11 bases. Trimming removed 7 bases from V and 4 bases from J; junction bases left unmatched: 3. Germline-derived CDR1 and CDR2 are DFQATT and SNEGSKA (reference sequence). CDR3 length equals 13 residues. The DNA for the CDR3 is TGCAGTGGCACTAGCGGGGGTTACAATGAGCAGTTCTTC. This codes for CSGTSGGYNEQFF.

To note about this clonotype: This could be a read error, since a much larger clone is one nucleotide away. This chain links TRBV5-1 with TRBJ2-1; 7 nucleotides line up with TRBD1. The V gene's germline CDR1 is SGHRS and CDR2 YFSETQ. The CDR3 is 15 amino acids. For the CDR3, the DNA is TGCGCCAGCGGCTTGGGTAGACAGGGAGAGAATGAGCAGTTCTTC. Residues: CASGLGRQGENEQFF. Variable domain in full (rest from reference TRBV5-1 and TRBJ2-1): KAGVTQTPRYLIKTRGQQVTLSCSPISGHRSVSWYQQTPGQGLQFLFEYFSETQRNKGNFPGRFSGRQFSNSRSEMNVSTLELGDSALYLCASGLGRQGENEQFFGPGTRLTVL.

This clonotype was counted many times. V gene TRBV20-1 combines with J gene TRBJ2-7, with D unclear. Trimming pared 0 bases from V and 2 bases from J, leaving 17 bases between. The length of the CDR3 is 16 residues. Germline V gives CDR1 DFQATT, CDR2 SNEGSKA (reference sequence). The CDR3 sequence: CSARDSRAIRTYEQYF. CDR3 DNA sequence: TGCAGTGCTAGAGATTCCCGTGCAATTCGGACCTACGAGCAGTACTTC.

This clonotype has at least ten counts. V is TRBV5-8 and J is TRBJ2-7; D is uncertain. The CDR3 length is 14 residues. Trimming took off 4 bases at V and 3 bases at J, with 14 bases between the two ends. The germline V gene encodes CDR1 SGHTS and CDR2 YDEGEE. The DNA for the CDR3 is TGTGCCAGCAGCCTACCGAAGGTAAACTACGAGCAGTACTTC. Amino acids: CASSLPKVNYEQYF.

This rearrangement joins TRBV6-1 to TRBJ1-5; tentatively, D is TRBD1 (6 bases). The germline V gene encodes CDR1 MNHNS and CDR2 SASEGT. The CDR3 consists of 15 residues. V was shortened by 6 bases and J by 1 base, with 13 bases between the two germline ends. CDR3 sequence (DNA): TGTGCCAGCAGGAAGGGGGAGACAAGCAATCAGCCCCAGCATTTT. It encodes CASRKGETSNQPQHF.

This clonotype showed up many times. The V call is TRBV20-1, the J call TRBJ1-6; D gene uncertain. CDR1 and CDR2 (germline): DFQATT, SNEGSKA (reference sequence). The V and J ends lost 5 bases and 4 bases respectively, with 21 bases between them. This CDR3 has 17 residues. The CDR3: CSAQVPPAGPYNSPLHF. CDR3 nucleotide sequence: TGCAGTGCTCAGGTCCCCCCAGCGGGCCCGTATAATTCACCCCTCCACTTT.